The present TCR beta chain was sequenced within a study of PD-1 blockade in classical Hodgkin lymphoma. The CDR3 loop spans 15 amino acids. V lost 0 bases, J lost 7 bases, and 16 bases lay in between. Germline V gene sequence: CDR1 SGHRS, CDR2 YFSETQ. Some clones are missing from TCRdb's copy, which holds only in-frame ones; the method was immunoSEQ multiplex PCR. Counted here are about 110,000 clones, roughly nine tenths occurring once; the ten biggest clones make up just under 20%. Every patient relapsed after autologous stem cell transplantation, and brentuximab vedotin exposure varied. Specimen: peripheral blood mononuclear cells (PBMCs), collected before the second cycle of nivolumab. This sequence joins TRBV5-1 and TRBJ1-1, with D possibly matching TRBD1 (6 bases). The clonotype comes from a human donor with classical Hodgkin lymphoma. The CDR3 nucleotides are TGCGCCAGCAGCTTGGAGGCCGGGACACCAGGTGAAGCTTTCTTT. Its protein is CASSLEAGTPGEAFF.